This T cell receptor beta chain stems from a study of response to subunit inactivated influenza vaccine. MiXCR, run by TCRdb on the RT-PCR reads, gives a single entry per CDR3 protein. The data show fewer than 700,000 distinct CDR3 sequences, 13% seen once. The TCR was taken from a man aged 50-60 years who received an inactivated influenza vaccine. The input for sequencing was PBMCs from blood, taken 45 days after vaccination.

CDR3 DNA sequence: TGTGCCAGCAGTATGGGACTAGCGGGAGGAGTCGAGCAGTACTTC. Translation: CASSMGLAGGVEQYF. The rearrangement joins TRBV12-3 or TRBV12-4 to TRBJ2-7, with TRBD2 matching 15 bases. Germline trimming cut 5 bases from V and 6 bases from J; bases unmatched to any gene: 5. This CDR3 is built from 15 residues.